A single sample gave rise to the 25 T cell receptor beta chains below, sequenced in a study of blood T cell repertoires in COVID-19. TCRdb's copy holds only in-frame clones and misses some; the assay was immunoSEQ multiplex PCR. Of tens of thousands of clones listed, 75% to 90% are singletons. Sequences were obtained from peripheral blood. The receptor set was obtained from a human donor in a cohort sampled during active COVID-19.

V and J are TRBV27 and TRBJ1-2; 9 bases agree with TRBD1. CDR3 length: 15 residues. Unmatched junction bases numbered 4, after V lost 5 bases and J lost 0 bases. Germline V lookup: CDR1 MNHEY, CDR2 SMNVEV (reference sequence). The CDR3: CASSRRQGANYGYTF. CDR3 bases: TGTGCCAGCAGTCGTCGACAGGGGGCTAACTATGGCTACACCTTC.

Details on this clone: Other DNA sequences in this specimen translate into the identical CDR3. V is TRBV5-1 and J is TRBJ2-7, with D unclear. The CDR3 contains 13 residues. Trimming removed 0 bases at V and 2 bases at J, with 6 bases between. From germline, CDR1 is SGHRS and CDR2 YFSETQ. CDR3 DNA sequence: TGCGCCAGCAGCTTGGGCAGGCCCTACGAGCAGTACTTC. Translation gives CASSLGRPYEQYF.

J is TRBJ1-3 and V is TRBV4-1, with a possible D match to TRBD1 (6 bases). The V end was cut by 5 bases, the J end by 0 bases, with 17 bases between. Germline CDR1 is MGHRA and CDR2 is YSYEKL. This CDR3 comprises 17 residues. The DNA of the CDR3 is TGCGCCAGCAGCTCCCGTTTCGGGGACACCTCTGGAAACACCATATATTTT. Amino acids: CASSSRFGDTSGNTIYF.

The V and J genes are TRBV16 and TRBJ2-2; D perhaps matches TRBD1 (5 bases). This CDR3 is 16 amino acids long. V lost 1 base and J lost 0, with 9 bases in between. Germline values: CDR1 KGHSY, CDR2 FQNENV. The CDR3 loop is CASSQFSDTNTGELFF. The CDR3, as DNA: TGTGCCAGCAGCCAATTTTCGGACACGAACACCGGGGAGCTGTTTTTT. The full variable domain, with the rest looked up from reference TRBV16 and TRBJ2-2, is GEEVAQTPKHLVRGEGQKAKLYCAPIKGHSYVFWYQQVLKNEFKFLISFQNENVFDETGMPKERFSAKCLPNSPCSLEIQATKLEDSAVYFCASSQFSDTNTGELFFGEGSRLTVL.

Only one count was recorded for this clone. This chain uses TRBV23-1 with TRBJ2-3; 9 nucleotides agree with TRBD2. TRBV23-1 is treated as an ORF (open reading frame) with a function not yet certain. The length of the CDR3 is 20 residues. The ends lost 10 bases at V and 2 bases at J; junction bases unmatched: 25. The CDR3 DNA reads TGCGCCACCGTTACCCGGGGAACTAGGAGGCTAGCGGGGTACACAGATACGCAGTATTTT. Amino acid sequence: CATVTRGTRRLAGYTDTQYF.

This chain joins TRBV6-6 and TRBJ2-3; D remains unclear. Looked up from germline, CDR1 is MNHNY and CDR2 is SVGAGI (reference sequence). The CDR3 spans 13 residues. V lost 0 bases, J lost 5 bases, and 6 bases lay in between. The CDR3 sequence is CASSYSSIDTQYF. CDR3 bases: TGTGCCAGCAGTTACTCGAGTATAGATACGCAGTATTTT.

The V and J genes are TRBV4-1 and TRBJ2-3, with 13 positions matching TRBD2. The CDR3 covers 16 residues. Looked up from germline, CDR1 is MGHRA and CDR2 is YSYEKL. With V trimmed by 2 bases and J by 7 bases, 6 bases remained unmatched. This CDR3 is CASSQWTSGSMNTQYF. Written as DNA, the CDR3 is TGCGCCAGCAGCCAATGGACTAGCGGGAGTATGAATACGCAGTATTTT.

This clone was seen only a few times. The gene calls are TRBV19 and TRBJ1-5; TRBD1 matches at 8 bases. Germline values: CDR1 LNHDA, CDR2 SQIVND (reference sequence). This CDR3 is built from 14 residues. V lost 5 bases to trimming and J lost 4 bases; unmatched junction nucleotides: 4. The CDR3 bases are TGTGCCAGTAGTGAAACAGGGGGAAATCAGCCCCAGCATTTT. Protein sequence: CASSETGGNQPQHF.

CDR3 nucleotides: TGTGCCAGCAGCTTAGGAGTTGACCTGGGCAGGGAGACCCAGTACTTC. This encodes CASSLGVDLGRETQYF. The chain has TRBV11-2 and TRBJ2-5; the D is unclear. Germline V gene lookup returns CDR1 SGHAT and CDR2 FQNNGV. CDR3 length equals 16 residues. Trimming shortened V by 1 base and J by 5 bases, and 17 bases separated the two germline ends. Combining the CDR3 with reference TRBV11-2 and TRBJ2-5 gives the whole variable domain EAGVAQSPRYKIIEKRQSVAFWCNPISGHATLYWYQQILGQGPKLLIQFQNNGVVDDSQLPKDRFSAERLKGVDSTLKIQPAKLEDSAVYLCASSLGVDLGRETQYFGPGTRLLVL.

J is TRBJ1-5 and V is TRBV24-1; tentatively, D is TRBD1 (5 bases). Trimming stripped 2 bases from V and 0 bases from J, with 16 bases between. CDR1 is KGHDR and CDR2 is SFDVKD in the germline V gene. CDR3 size: 18 residues. CDR3 nucleotide sequence: TGTGCCACCAGTGATTCCCAGGGTATAGGGTATAGCAATCAGCCCCAGCATTTT. Residues: CATSDSQGIGYSNQPQHF.

This chain links TRBV5-4 with TRBJ2-3; no reliable D call. V was cut by 4 bases and J by 1 base, with 4 bases left in between. This CDR3 is built from 12 residues. Germline loops: CDR1 SGHNT, CDR2 YYREEE (reference sequence). CDR3 in amino acids: CASSRGTDTQYF. In nucleotides, the CDR3 is TGTGCCAGCAGCCGGGGCACAGATACGCAGTATTTT.

With regard to this clone: One end of the junction is discordant with germline, which a read error may explain. V gene TRBV5-4 combines with J gene TRBJ2-5; 12 nucleotides agree with TRBD2. CDR1 and CDR2 (germline): SGHNT, YYREEE (reference sequence). The CDR3 is 14 residues long. This CDR3 reads CASSLERTSGAHDF. In DNA, the CDR3 is TGTGCCAGCAGCTTGGAGCGGACTAGCGGGGCCCATGACTTC.

This clone was seen a single time. The rearrangement links TRBV7-9 to TRBJ2-2; D may be TRBD1 (5 bases). Germline V gene lookup returns CDR1 SEHNR and CDR2 FQNEAQ (reference sequence). V lost 3 bases and J 1 base, leaving 12 bases between the germline ends. This CDR3 is built from 16 residues. The CDR3 coding sequence is TGTGCCAGCAGCTTGGGGCAACTACTGAACACCGGGGAGCTGTTTTTT. This codes for CASSLGQLLNTGELFF. The entire variable domain, with the rest obtained from reference TRBV7-9 and TRBJ2-2, is as follows: DTGVSQNPRHKITKRGQNVTFRCDPISEHNRLYWYRQTLGQGPEFLTYFQNEAQLEKSRLLSDRFSAERPKGSFSTLEIQRTEQGDSAMYLCASSLGQLLNTGELFFGEGSRLTVL.

The table lists this clone with a count of one. V gene TRBV18 combines with J gene TRBJ2-3; tentative D call: TRBD2 (5 bases). The length of the CDR3 is 14 residues. The V end was cut by 5 bases, the J end by 4 bases, with 13 bases between. Germline CDR1 is KGHSH and CDR2 is LQKENI. The CDR3 reads CASSTGPGSDTQYF. The CDR3 DNA sequence: TGTGCCAGCTCAACCGGACCGGGGTCAGATACGCAGTATTTT. Full variable domain (outside the CDR3, taken from reference TRBV18 and TRBJ2-3): NAGVMQNPRHLVRRRGQEARLRCSPMKGHSHVYWYRQLPEEGLKFMVYLQKENIIDESGMPKERFSAEFPKEGPSILRIQQVVRGDSAAYFCASSTGPGSDTQYFGPGTRLTVL.

The V and J genes are TRBV20-1 and TRBJ2-1; TRBD2 aligns across 12 bases. J lost 3 bases, V lost 3 bases, and 3 bases had no gene match. Germline lookup yields CDR1 DFQATT and CDR2 SNEGSKA (reference sequence). The CDR3 sequence is 15 residues long. The CDR3 sequence is CSASGLAGHYNEQFF. The CDR3 DNA follows: TGCAGTGCTAGTGGACTAGCGGGGCACTACAATGAGCAGTTCTTC.

This chain connects TRBV7-2 to TRBJ2-7; 13 bases fit TRBD2. J was trimmed by 6 bases and V by 5 bases; bases with no gene match: 7. Germline loops: CDR1 SGHTA, CDR2 FQGNSA. The CDR3 has 15 residues. CDR3 amino acids: CASSPTSGGPLEQYF. CDR3 nucleotides: TGTGCCAGCAGCCCGACTAGCGGGGGGCCACTCGAGCAGTACTTC.

This clone was detected only a few times. The genes are TRBV7-9 and TRBJ2-1, with TRBD2 matching 7 bases. This CDR3 has 13 residues. From germline, CDR1 is SEHNR and CDR2 FQNEAQ (reference sequence). V lost 4 bases to trimming and J lost 8 bases; unmatched junction nucleotides: 5. The CDR3 reads CASSSGLSHEQFF. CDR3 sequence (DNA): TGTGCCAGCAGCTCGGGACTATCCCATGAGCAGTTCTTC.

The chain is built from TRBV2 and TRBJ1-2, with D possibly TRBD1 on 5 matching bases. The CDR3 runs 14 residues. Germline V lookup: CDR1 SNHLY, CDR2 FYNNEI. V was trimmed by 5 bases and J by 4 bases, leaving 14 bases between them. The DNA for the CDR3 is TGTGCCAGCAGTCCCGCGACAGACTTCTATGGCTACACCTTC. Protein: CASSPATDFYGYTF.

This sequence joins TRBV3-1 (or the pseudogene TRBV3-2) and TRBJ2-7; D unresolved. Germline loops: CDR1 LGHDT, CDR2 YNNKEL (reference sequence). V was clipped by 1 base and J by 12 bases, with 13 bases between them. This CDR3 has 12 amino acids. CDR3 loop: CASSQGATSPYF. The CDR3 DNA reads TGTGCCAGCAGCCAAGGGGCTACCTCTCCGTACTTC.

The chain employs TRBV7-9 and TRBJ1-6, with 11 bases lining up with TRBD1. In germline, CDR1 is SEHNR, CDR2 FQNEAQ (reference sequence). Losses at the gene ends were 1 base for V and 8 bases for J; bases not matched to a gene: 1. CDR3 length: 15 residues. The CDR3 DNA sequence: TGTGCCAGCAGCTTAGGGGACAGGGGGTATTCACCCCTCCACTTT. This translates into CASSLGDRGYSPLHF.

CDR3 sequence reads: CSASRRSGNQPQHF. In DNA form, the CDR3 reads TGCAGTGCTAGTCGCAGGTCTGGCAATCAGCCCCAGCATTTT. This chain uses TRBV20-1 with TRBJ1-5; the D is unclear. This CDR3 spans 14 amino acids. V was trimmed by 3 bases and J by 2 bases, leaving 11 bases between them. The V gene's germline CDR1 is DFQATT and CDR2 SNEGSKA (reference sequence).

The V gene is TRBV6-2 or TRBV6-3, the J gene TRBJ1-4; D gene unclear. Germline V gene sequence: CDR1 MNHEY, CDR2 SVGEGT. This CDR3 is 16 amino acids long. The V gene lost 5 bases and the J gene lost 0 bases, with 13 bases spanning the gap. CDR3 loop: CASSNPDTATNEKLFF. In DNA, the CDR3 is TGTGCCAGCAGTAACCCAGACACCGCAACTAATGAAAAACTGTTTTTT.

The chain recombines TRBV7-8 with TRBJ2-1; 7 bases are shared with TRBD2. This CDR3 has 16 residues. With V trimmed by 5 bases and J by 1 base, 8 bases remained unmatched. Germline CDR1 is SGHVS and CDR2 is FQNEAQ. This CDR3 is CASSGGGVSSYNEQFF. Written as DNA, the CDR3 is TGTGCCAGCAGCGGGGGGGGAGTTAGTTCCTACAATGAGCAGTTCTTC.

J is TRBJ2-5 and V is TRBV6-1, with 7 positions matching TRBD2. V shed 0 bases and J 4 bases; nucleotides not matched to a gene: 5. The CDR3 is made up of 15 amino acids. The germline V gene encodes CDR1 MNHNS and CDR2 SASEGT. CDR3 protein: CASSEASGMGETQYF. The CDR3 region has the DNA TGTGCCAGCAGTGAAGCGAGCGGGATGGGAGAGACCCAGTACTTC.

This chain uses TRBV10-3 with TRBJ1-4; D remains unclear. The CDR3 consists of 17 residues. Germline V gene lookup returns CDR1 ENHRY and CDR2 SYGVKD. V was shortened by 1 base and J by 0 bases, with 12 bases between the two germline ends. For the CDR3, the DNA is TGTGCCATCAGTGAGTTTGAGGGCCTTTCAACTAATGAAAAACTGTTTTTT. Protein: CAISEFEGLSTNEKLFF.